A selection of T cell receptor beta chains follows, all from one sample in a study of post-analysis software for immune sequencing data. MiXCR was run by TCRdb on the PCR reads, yielding one entry per CDR3 protein. The sample lists 750,000 to 950,000 distinct CDR3 sequences, about 53% occurring once. Material for sequencing was blood. The receptors shown here come from a girl under 18 with multiple sclerosis. The CDR3 runs from the conserved cysteine through the conserved F or W. D genes are given only for firm matches. The size of a clone is reported for some rows only, either as once, few or many, or as a class for expanded clones.

TRBD2,NA,TRBJ2-1,TRBV6-4,CASSRLAESYNEQFF,TGTGCCAGCAGCAGACTAGCGGAGTCCTACAATGAGCAGTTCTTC
NA,NA,TRBJ2-1,TRBV7-2,CASSWLALSSYNEQFF,TGTGCCAGCAGCTGGCTAGCGCTGAGCTCCTACAATGAGCAGTTCTTC
NA,NA,TRBJ1-2,TRBV12-3/TRBV12-4,CASSRQTGYTF,TGTGCCAGCAGTCGCCAAACCGGCTACACCTTC
NA,NA,TRBJ1-4,TRBV29-1,CSVWTATNEKLFF,TGCAGCGTTTGGACAGCAACTAATGAAAAACTGTTTTTT
NA,NA,TRBJ1-2,TRBV6-5,CASSYQGRPGGSNYGYTF,TGTGCCAGCAGTTACCAGGGGCGCCCCGGAGGCTCCAACTATGGCTACACCTTC
TRBD2,few,TRBJ2-3,TRBV20-1,CSAREGGSIDTQYF,TGCAGTGCTAGAGAGGGCGGGAGCATAGATACGCAGTATTTT
TRBD1,NA,TRBJ1-5,TRBV6-6,CASSYGRGPNQPQHF,TGTGCCAGCAGTTATGGGAGGGGGCCCAATCAGCCCCAGCATTTT
NA,NA,TRBJ2-1,TRBV5-1,CASSFRDPEREEQFF,TGCGCCAGCAGCTTCCGGGACCCCGAGAGGGAAGAGCAGTTCTTC
NA,NA,TRBJ2-6,TRBV7-8,CASSLARIAGASGANVRTF,TGTGCCAGCAGCTTAGCCCGGATCGCGGGGGCTTCTGGGGCCAACGTCCGGACTTTC
NA,NA,TRBJ2-1,TRBV12-3/TRBV12-4,CASSPSIAAGTYNEQFF,TGTGCCAGCAGTCCCTCGATCGCGGCGGGGACTTACAATGAGCAGTTCTTC
NA,few,TRBJ2-7,TRBV5-1,CTSSLAQSAYEQYF,TGCACCAGCAGCTTGGCACAGTCTGCCTACGAGCAGTACTTC
TRBD1,NA,TRBJ1-2,TRBV5-1,CASSYDREEVVDYGYTF,TGCGCCAGCAGCTACGACAGGGAAGAGGTTGTTGACTATGGCTACACCTTC
NA,few,TRBJ2-5,TRBV29-1,CSVEVLSETQYF,TGCAGCGTTGAAGTTTTGAGCGAGACCCAGTACTTC
TRBD1,NA,TRBJ2-5,TRBV13,CASSKWTGERETQYF,TGTGCCAGCAGCAAGTGGACAGGGGAACGAGAGACCCAGTACTTC
NA,NA,TRBJ1-1,TRBV5-1,CASSLEGRTIEAFF,TGCGCCAGCAGCTTGGAGGGCAGAACAATCGAAGCTTTCTTT
NA,NA,TRBJ2-4,TRBV25-1,CASSEIKEGAKNIQYF,TGTGCCAGCAGTGAAATTAAGGAGGGAGCCAAAAACATTCAGTACTTC
NA,NA,TRBJ2-1,TRBV5-1,CASAGVRGNEQFF,TGCGCCAGCGCCGGGGTCAGGGGCAATGAGCAGTTCTTC
TRBD2,NA,TRBJ2-5,TRBV12-3/TRBV12-4,CASSPTGTRRFKQYF,TGTGCCAGCAGTCCCACCGGGACTAGAAGATTTAAGCAGTACTTC
NA,NA,TRBJ1-5,TRBV6-8,CASRSRGGSDSNQPQHF,TGTGCCAGCAGGTCCCGGGGGGGATCGGATAGCAATCAGCCCCAGCATTTT
NA,NA,TRBJ1-5,TRBV4-2,CASSQAIRDSGDQPQHF,TGTGCCAGCAGCCAAGCTATTCGGGATAGCGGGGATCAGCCCCAGCATTTT
NA,NA,TRBJ2-1,TRBV7-9,CASSFIGTRSRSEQFF,TGTGCCAGCAGCTTCATCGGGACGAGATCTCGTAGTGAGCAGTTCTTC
NA,NA,TRBJ1-1,TRBV25-1,CASSELTGTNTEAFF,TGTGCCAGCAGTGAGCTAACAGGGACGAACACTGAAGCTTTCTTT
TRBD1,NA,TRBJ2-4,TRBV20-1,CSAGGQGRNIQYF,TGCAGTGCTGGGGGACAGGGAAGAAACATTCAGTACTTC
NA,few,TRBJ1-2,TRBV5-1,CASSSLSVSGYTF,TGCGCCAGCAGTTCCCTCTCCGTGTCTGGCTACACCTTC
TRBD1,NA,TRBJ1-2,TRBV12-3/TRBV12-4,CASSGQGLYYGYTF,TGTGCCAGCAGTGGACAGGGTTTATACTATGGCTACACCTTC
TRBD1,few,TRBJ2-7,TRBV7-2,CASSPRDRDYEQYF,TGTGCCAGCAGCCCAAGAGACAGGGACTACGAGCAGTACTTC
TRBD1,NA,TRBJ2-5,TRBV18,CASSLQQGSQETQYF,TGTGCCAGCTCACTTCAACAGGGGTCTCAAGAGACCCAGTACTTC
NA,NA,TRBJ2-1,TRBV27,CASSLFDRYNEQFF,TGTGCCAGCAGTTTATTTGACCGATACAATGAGCAGTTCTTC
NA,NA,TRBJ2-7,TRBV29-1,CSVLTGFHEQYF,TGCAGCGTCCTTACAGGGTTTCACGAGCAGTACTTC
TRBD2,many,TRBJ2-3,TRBV5-1,CASSLGTSGTDTQYF,TGCGCCAGCAGCTTGGGGACTAGCGGGACAGATACGCAGTATTTT
TRBD2,NA,TRBJ2-1,TRBV5-6,CASTLGLDYNEQFF,TGTGCCAGCACTTTGGGACTAGATTACAATGAGCAGTTCTTC
TRBD1,NA,TRBJ1-5,TRBV18,CASSPTGASYSNQPQHF,TGTGCCAGCTCACCGACAGGGGCCTCATATAGCAATCAGCCCCAGCATTTT
NA,NA,TRBJ1-5,TRBV29-1,CSVVEGRINQPQHF,TGCAGCGTCGTAGAGGGACGGATCAATCAGCCCCAGCATTTT
NA,NA,TRBJ2-7,TRBV12-3/TRBV12-4,CASSLDPSGEQYF,TGTGCCAGCAGTTTAGATCCGAGCGGCGAGCAGTACTTC
TRBD1,NA,TRBJ2-3,TRBV20-1,CSASRGYSDRGADTQYF,TGCAGTGCTAGCCGAGGGTACTCGGACAGGGGAGCAGATACGCAGTATTTT
NA,NA,TRBJ2-5,TRBV5-1,CASSLGVTGSQETQYF,TGCGCCAGCAGCTTGGGGGTCACGGGAAGTCAAGAGACCCAGTACTTC
TRBD1,few,TRBJ2-5,TRBV7-3,CASRGQGGETQYF,TGTGCCAGCAGGGGACAGGGAGGAGAGACCCAGTACTTC
NA,few,TRBJ2-7,TRBV15,CATTRTRLASKDEQYF,TGTGCCACCACTAGGACCCGCCTAGCGAGCAAGGACGAGCAGTACTTC
NA,NA,TRBJ1-1,TRBV11-2,CASSPGDTEAFF,TGTGCCAGCAGTCCCGGTGATACTGAAGCTTTCTTT
TRBD1,NA,TRBJ2-7,TRBV5-1,CASSSRYRGHEQYF,TGCGCCAGCAGCTCCAGATACAGGGGGCACGAGCAGTACTTC